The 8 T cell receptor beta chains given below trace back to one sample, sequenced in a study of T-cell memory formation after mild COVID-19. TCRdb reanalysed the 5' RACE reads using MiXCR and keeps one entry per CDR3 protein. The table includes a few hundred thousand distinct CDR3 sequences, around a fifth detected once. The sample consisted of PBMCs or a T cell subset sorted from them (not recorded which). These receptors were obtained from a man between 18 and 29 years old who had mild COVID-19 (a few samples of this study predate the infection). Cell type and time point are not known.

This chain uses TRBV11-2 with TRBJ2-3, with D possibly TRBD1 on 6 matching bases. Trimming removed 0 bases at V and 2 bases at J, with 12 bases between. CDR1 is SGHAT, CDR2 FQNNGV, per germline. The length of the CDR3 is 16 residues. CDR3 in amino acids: CASSLDLWGLTDTQYF. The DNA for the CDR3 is TGTGCCAGCAGCTTAGATCTCTGGGGGCTCACAGATACGCAGTATTTT. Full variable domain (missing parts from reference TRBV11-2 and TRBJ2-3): EAGVAQSPRYKIIEKRQSVAFWCNPISGHATLYWYQQILGQGPKLLIQFQNNGVVDDSQLPKDRFSAERLKGVDSTLKIQPAKLEDSAVYLCASSLDLWGLTDTQYFGPGTRLTVL.

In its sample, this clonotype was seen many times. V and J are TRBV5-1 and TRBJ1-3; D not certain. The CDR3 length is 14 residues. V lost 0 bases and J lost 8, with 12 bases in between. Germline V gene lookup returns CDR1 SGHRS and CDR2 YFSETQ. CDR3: CASSLDPKEDTIYF. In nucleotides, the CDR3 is TGCGCCAGCAGCTTGGATCCGAAGGAGGACACCATATATTTT.

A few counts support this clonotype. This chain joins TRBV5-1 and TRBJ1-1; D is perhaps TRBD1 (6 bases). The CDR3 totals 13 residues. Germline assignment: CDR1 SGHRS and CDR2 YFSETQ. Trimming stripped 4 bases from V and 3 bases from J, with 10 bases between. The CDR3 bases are TGCGCCAGCAGCGTCTACAGGGACACTGAAGCTTTCTTT. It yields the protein CASSVYRDTEAFF.

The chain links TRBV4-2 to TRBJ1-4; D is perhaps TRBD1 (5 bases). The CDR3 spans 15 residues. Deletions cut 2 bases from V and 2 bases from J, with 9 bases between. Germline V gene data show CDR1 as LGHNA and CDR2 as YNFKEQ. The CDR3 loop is CASSQREGTNEKLFF. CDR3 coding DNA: TGTGCCAGCAGCCAAAGGGAGGGGACTAATGAAAAACTGTTTTTT.

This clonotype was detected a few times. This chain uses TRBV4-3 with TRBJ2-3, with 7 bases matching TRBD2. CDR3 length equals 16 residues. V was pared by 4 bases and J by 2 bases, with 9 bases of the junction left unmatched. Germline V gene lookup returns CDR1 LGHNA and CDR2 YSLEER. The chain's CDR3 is CASSPLGGGYTDTQYF. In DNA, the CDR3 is TGCGCCAGCAGCCCCCTGGGGGGGGGGTACACAGATACGCAGTATTTT.

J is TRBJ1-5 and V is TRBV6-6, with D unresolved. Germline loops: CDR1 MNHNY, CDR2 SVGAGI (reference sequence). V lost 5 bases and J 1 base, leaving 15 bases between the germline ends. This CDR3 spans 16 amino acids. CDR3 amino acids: CASSNPMWQSNQPQHF. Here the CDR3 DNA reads TGTGCCAGCAGTAACCCAATGTGGCAGAGCAATCAGCCCCAGCATTTT.

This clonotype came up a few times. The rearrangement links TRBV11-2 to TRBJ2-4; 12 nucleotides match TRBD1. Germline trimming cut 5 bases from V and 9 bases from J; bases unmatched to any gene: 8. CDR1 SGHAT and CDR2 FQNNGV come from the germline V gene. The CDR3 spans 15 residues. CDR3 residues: CASSLLRDRGLIQYF. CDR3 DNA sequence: TGTGCCAGCAGCCTACTTCGGGACAGGGGGCTCATTCAGTACTTC.

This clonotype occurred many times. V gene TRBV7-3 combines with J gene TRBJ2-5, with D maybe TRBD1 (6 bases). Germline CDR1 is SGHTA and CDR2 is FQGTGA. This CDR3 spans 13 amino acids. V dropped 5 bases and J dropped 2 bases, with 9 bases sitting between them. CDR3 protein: CASSRQVQETQYF. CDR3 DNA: TGTGCCAGCAGCCGACAGGTACAAGAGACCCAGTACTTC.